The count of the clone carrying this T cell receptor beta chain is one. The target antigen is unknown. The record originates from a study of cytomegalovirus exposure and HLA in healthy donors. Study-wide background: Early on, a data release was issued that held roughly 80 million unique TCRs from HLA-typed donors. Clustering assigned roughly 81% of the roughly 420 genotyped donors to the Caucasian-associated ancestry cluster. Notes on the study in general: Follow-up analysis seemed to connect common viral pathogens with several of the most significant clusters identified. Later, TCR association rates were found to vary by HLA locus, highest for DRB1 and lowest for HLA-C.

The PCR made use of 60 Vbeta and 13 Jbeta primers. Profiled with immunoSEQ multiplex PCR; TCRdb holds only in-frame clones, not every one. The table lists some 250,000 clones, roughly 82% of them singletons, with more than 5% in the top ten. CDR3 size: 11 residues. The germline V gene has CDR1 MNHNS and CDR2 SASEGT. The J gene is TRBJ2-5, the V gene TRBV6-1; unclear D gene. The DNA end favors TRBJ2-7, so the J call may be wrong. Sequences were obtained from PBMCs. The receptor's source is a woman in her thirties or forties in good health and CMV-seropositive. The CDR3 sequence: CASSDNYEQYF. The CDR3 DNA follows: TGTGCCAGCAGTGATAACTACGAGCAGTACTTC.